This T cell receptor (beta chain) was recorded in a study of T cell responses to AZD1222 COVID-19 vaccine. There are 14 residues in the CDR3. Unmatched junction bases numbered 2, after V lost 2 bases and J lost 5 bases. The germline CDR1 and CDR2 sequences are MNHEY and SVGEGT. Profiling relied on immunoSEQ multiplex PCR, and the TCRdb table lists in-frame clones only, not all of them. The table lists about 110,000 clones, about nine tenths of them singletons. The genes are TRBV6-2 or TRBV6-3 and TRBJ2-2, with 7 bases that match TRBD1. The sequence was collected from an adult in good health. The source was peripheral blood, collected on day 0 of AZD1222 vaccination. For the CDR3, the DNA is TGTGCCAGCAGTTACAACAGGGGTACCGGGGAGCTGTTTTTT. It translates to CASSYNRGTGELFF.